This T cell receptor (beta chain) was sequenced for a study of cytomegalovirus exposure and HLA in healthy donors. PCR involved 60 Vbeta and 13 Jbeta primers. Assay used: immunoSEQ multiplex PCR; TCRdb lists only in-frame clones, some missing. The sample shows 62,000 or so clones, over 75% of them seen only once. Study outcomes and limitations: More clonal expansion characterized HLA-associated TCR beta chains than equally common others in a later analysis. Earlier analysis looked at TCR beta V segments, and most were productive about 90% or about 30% of the time. Later analysis associated a missense DCLRE1C variant with TCR beta V- and J-gene trimming.

This CDR3 spans 11 amino acids. Germline CDR1 and CDR2: SQVTM and ANQGSEA. V lost 4 bases and J 6 bases, leaving 9 bases between the germline ends. Only one count was recorded for this clone. Its antigen remains unknown. Sequencing input: PBMCs. The clonotype comes from a man younger than 35 in good health and CMV-seronegative. The chain carries TRBV29-1 and TRBJ1-1; D possibly corresponds to TRBD1 (6 bases). The DNA for the CDR3 is TGCAGCGTTGTCTGGGGGCCTGAAGCTTTCTTT. It yields the protein CSVVWGPEAFF.